The clone carrying this TCR beta chain has more than one count but fewer than ten. Its specificity is not known. The data originate from a study of T cells after yellow fever vaccination. Study outcomes and limitations: Peaking on day 5 versus 15, the secondary response was faster but weaker.

TCRdb reprocessed the 5' RACE reads via MiXCR and lists one record per CDR3 protein. The table lists about 320,000 distinct CDR3 sequences, about 10% of them singletons. The starting material was CD4+ T cells sorted from PBMCs, obtained 45 days after the yellow fever booster vaccination. The TCR originated in a man between 18 and 35 years old who received the YFV17D yellow fever vaccine.

CDR3 in DNA: TGTGCCAGCAGTTTGGGACACCTCATGAACACTGAAGCTTTCTTT. It codes for CASSLGHLMNTEAFF. This chain connects TRBV7-9 to TRBJ1-1; a weak D match, TRBD1 (6 bases). From germline, CDR1 is SEHNR and CDR2 FQNEAQ (reference sequence). CDR3 length: 15 amino acids. Trimming took 6 bases from V and 0 from J, leaving 14 bases between them.